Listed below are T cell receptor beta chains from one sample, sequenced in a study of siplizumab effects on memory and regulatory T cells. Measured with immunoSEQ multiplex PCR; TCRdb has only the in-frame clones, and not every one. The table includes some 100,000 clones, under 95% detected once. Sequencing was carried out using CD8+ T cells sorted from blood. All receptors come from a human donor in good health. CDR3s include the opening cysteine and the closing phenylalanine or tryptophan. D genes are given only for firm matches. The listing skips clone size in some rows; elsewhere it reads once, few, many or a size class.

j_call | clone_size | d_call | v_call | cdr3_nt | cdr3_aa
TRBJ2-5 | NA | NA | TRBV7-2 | TGTGCCAGCAGCTTATCTTGGCAGGAGACCCAGTACTTC | CASSLSWQETQYF
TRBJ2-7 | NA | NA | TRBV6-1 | TGTGCCAGCAGTGAAGCGAGGGTAGTTTACGAGCAGTACTTC | CASSEARVVYEQYF
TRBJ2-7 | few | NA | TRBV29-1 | TGCAGCGTTGAAGGAAGGGGCTACGAGCAGTACTTC | CSVEGRGYEQYF
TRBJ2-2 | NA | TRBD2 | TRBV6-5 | TGTGCCAGCAGTACCACTAGCGGCTACACCGGGGAGCTGTTTTTT | CASSTTSGYTGELFF
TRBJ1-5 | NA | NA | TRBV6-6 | TGTGCCAGCAGTCTAACCCGATATCAGCCCCAGCATTTT | CASSLTRYQPQHF
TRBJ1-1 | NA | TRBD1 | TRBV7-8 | TGTGCCAGCAGCCTAGTCGACAGGGGCCCCGAAGCTTTCTTT | CASSLVDRGPEAFF
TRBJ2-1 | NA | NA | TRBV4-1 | TGCGCCAGCAGCCAACCCCCGTCAGGGGCGGCCGATGAGCAGTTCTTC | CASSQPPSGAADEQFF
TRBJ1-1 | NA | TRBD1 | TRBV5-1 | TGCGCCAGCAGACCCACAGGGGGCACTGAAGCTTTCTTT | CASRPTGGTEAFF
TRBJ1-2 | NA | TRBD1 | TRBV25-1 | TGTGCCAGCAGTGATTTCCGGGACAGAGACTATGGCTACACCTTC | CASSDFRDRDYGYTF
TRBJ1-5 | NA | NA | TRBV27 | TGTGCCAGCAGTCACGGGACGAGATATAGCAATCAGCCCCAGCATTTT | CASSHGTRYSNQPQHF
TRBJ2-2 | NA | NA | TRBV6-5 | TGTGCCAGCACCACCCTTAGAGGTACTCCCGGGGAGCTGTTTTTT | CASTTLRGTPGELFF
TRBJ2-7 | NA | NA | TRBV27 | TGTGCCAGCAGCCTACACCGGGACAATCTCTACGAGCAGTACTTC | CASSLHRDNLYEQYF
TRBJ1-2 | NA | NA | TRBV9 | TGTGCCAGCAACCCCGACAGTCTCTATGGCTACACCTTC | CASNPDSLYGYTF
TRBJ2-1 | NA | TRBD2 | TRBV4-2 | TGTGCCAGCAGCCATTGGGGTATTATGTCTAGCGGGAGTCTTAATGAGCAGTTCTTC | CASSHWGIMSSGSLNEQFF
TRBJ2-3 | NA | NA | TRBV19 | TGTGCCAGTAGTATAGTTCCGGGCGAGACAGATACGCAGTATTTT | CASSIVPGETDTQYF
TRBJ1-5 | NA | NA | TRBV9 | TGTGCCAGCAGCGTAGCTCCCAAGAACGATCAGCCCCAGCATTTT | CASSVAPKNDQPQHF
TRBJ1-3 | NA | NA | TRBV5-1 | TGCGCCAGCGGTTACCAAAAGTCGACTCCTGGAAACACCATATATTTT | CASGYQKSTPGNTIYF
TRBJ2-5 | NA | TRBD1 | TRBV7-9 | TGTGCCAGCAGCCCCCGGACAGGGTTTGTCGAGACCCAGTACTTC | CASSPRTGFVETQYF
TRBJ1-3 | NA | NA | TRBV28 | TGTGCCAGCAGGGATCCCGGGAGCTACTCTGGAAACACCATATATTTT | CASRDPGSYSGNTIYF
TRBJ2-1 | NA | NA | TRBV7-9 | TGTGCCAGCAGCTTAGAGGGAGTTGGATACAATGAGCAGTTCTTC | CASSLEGVGYNEQFF
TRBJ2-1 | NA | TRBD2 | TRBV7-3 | TGTGCCAGCAGTCCTAGCGGGGGCGCCTACAATGAGCAGTTCTTC | CASSPSGGAYNEQFF
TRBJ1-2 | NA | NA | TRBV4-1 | TGCGCCAGCAGCCAAGGTCGGGGTGACTATGGCTACACCTTC | CASSQGRGDYGYTF
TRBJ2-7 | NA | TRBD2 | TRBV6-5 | TGTGCCAGCAGTTGGGGACTAGCGGGAGCCGAGCAGTACTTC | CASSWGLAGAEQYF
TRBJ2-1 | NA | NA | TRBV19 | TGTGCCAGTAGCACCGACGGACTTAGCTCCTACAATGAGCAGTTCTTC | CASSTDGLSSYNEQFF
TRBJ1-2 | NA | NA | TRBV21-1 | TGTGCCAGCAGCAAAGTGACCTATGGCTACACCTTC | CASSKVTYGYTF
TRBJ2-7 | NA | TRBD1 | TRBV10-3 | TGTGCCATTTCCCCCGGCGGGACAGGGTTCGAGCAGTACTTC | CAISPGGTGFEQYF
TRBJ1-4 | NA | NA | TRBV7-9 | TGTGCCAGCAGCTTAGAACGTTCAACTAATGAAAAACTGTTTTTT | CASSLERSTNEKLFF
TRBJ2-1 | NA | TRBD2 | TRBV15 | TGTGCCACCAGCAGAGATATTTTAAGCGGGAGGGCGAGTTACAATGAGCAGTTCTTC | CATSRDILSGRASYNEQFF
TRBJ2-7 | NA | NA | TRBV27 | TGTGCCAGCAGTTTACTCGACGGGACCTACGAGCAGTACTTC | CASSLLDGTYEQYF
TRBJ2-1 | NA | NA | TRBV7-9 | TGTGCCAGCAGCCATCAGGGTTTCTCCTACAATGAGCAGTTCTTC | CASSHQGFSYNEQFF
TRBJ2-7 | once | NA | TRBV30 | TGTGCCTGGAGCTATGGGACATCCTACGAGCAGTACTTC | CAWSYGTSYEQYF
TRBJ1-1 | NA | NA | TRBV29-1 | TGCAGCGTGACGGGACACCGAAGGGCTGAAGCTTTCTTT | CSVTGHRRAEAFF
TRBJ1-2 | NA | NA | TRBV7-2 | TGTGCCAGCAGCCCTGGAGGGGGTGGGGACTATGGCTACACCTTC | CASSPGGGGDYGYTF
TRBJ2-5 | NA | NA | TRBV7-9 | TGTGCCAGCAGCCGCGGGGAGACCCAGTACTTC | CASSRGETQYF
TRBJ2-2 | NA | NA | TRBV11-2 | TGTGCCAGCAGCGAGAGGAGCAGTTACACCGGGGAGCTGTTTTTT | CASSERSSYTGELFF
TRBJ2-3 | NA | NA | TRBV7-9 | TGTGCCAGCAGACTAGAAAGCACAGATACGCAGTATTTT | CASRLESTDTQYF
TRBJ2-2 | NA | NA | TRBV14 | TGTGCCAGCACCTCACAGGCAGGGGTGAACACCGGGGAGCTGTTTTTT | CASTSQAGVNTGELFF
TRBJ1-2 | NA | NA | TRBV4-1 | TGCGCCAGCAGCCAAGCGGACGGTCCTAACTATGGCTACACCTTC | CASSQADGPNYGYTF
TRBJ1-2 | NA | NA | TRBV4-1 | TGCGCCAGCAGCTCCCGAGACAGGTCTTCGGGGGGCTACACCTTC | CASSSRDRSSGGYTF
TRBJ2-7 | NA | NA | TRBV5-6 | TGTGCCAGCAGCTTGGAACCAGGGGACTACGAGCAGTACTTC | CASSLEPGDYEQYF
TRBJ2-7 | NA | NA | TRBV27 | TGTGCCAGCAGTTTCGGACCCCCTTACGAGCAGTACTTC | CASSFGPPYEQYF
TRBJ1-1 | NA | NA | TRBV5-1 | TGCGCCAGCAGCTTGGCGGAGGGGACTGAAGCTTTCTTT | CASSLAEGTEAFF
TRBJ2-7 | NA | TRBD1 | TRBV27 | TGTGCCAGCAGTTTTTTCGGGACAGGGCAATACGAGCAGTACTTC | CASSFFGTGQYEQYF
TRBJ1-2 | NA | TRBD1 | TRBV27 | TGTGCCAGCAGCCCCGGACAGGGCTATGGCTACACCTTC | CASSPGQGYGYTF
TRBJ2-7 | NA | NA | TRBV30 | TGTGCCTGGAGTGTATTTGGGCTGCCAACCTACGAGCAGTACTTC | CAWSVFGLPTYEQYF
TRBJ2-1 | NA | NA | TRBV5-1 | TGCGCCAGCCGAGGATCAGGGGAGAGCTCCTACAATGAGCAGTTCTTC | CASRGSGESSYNEQFF
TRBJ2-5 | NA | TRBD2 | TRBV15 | TGTGCCACCAGCAGAGATGGGGGGGTAGCAGCCCAGTACTTC | CATSRDGGVAAQYF
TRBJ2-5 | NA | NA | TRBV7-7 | TGTGCTAGCAGCCTCCTAATTGGGCAAGAGACCCAGTACTTC | CASSLLIGQETQYF
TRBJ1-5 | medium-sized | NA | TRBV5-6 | TGTGCCAGCAGCTTGGTCCGTAATGGGCCCCAGCATTTT | CASSLVRNGPQHF
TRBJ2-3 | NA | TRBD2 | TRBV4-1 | TGCGCCAGCAGCCAAGACAGACGAATATCTAGCGGGGAAACAGATACGCAGTATTTT | CASSQDRRISSGETDTQYF
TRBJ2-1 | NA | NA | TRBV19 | TGTGCCAGTAGTGGCGGTTGGGGGGCTTCTGAGCAGTTCTTC | CASSGGWGASEQFF
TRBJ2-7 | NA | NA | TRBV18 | TGTGCCAGCTCACCACAAAGCTACGAGCAGTACTTC | CASSPQSYEQYF
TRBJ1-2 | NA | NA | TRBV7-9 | TGTGCCAGCAGCTCCGGGGAGGGGCTTGGCTACACCTTC | CASSSGEGLGYTF
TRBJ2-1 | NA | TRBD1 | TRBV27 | TGTGCCAGCAGTACTTTACAGGGGCGTTCCTACAATGAGCAGTTCTTC | CASSTLQGRSYNEQFF
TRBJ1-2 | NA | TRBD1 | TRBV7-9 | TGTGCCAGCAGCTTAAACCTTGGGACAGGGGGCTCCTATGGCTACACCTTC | CASSLNLGTGGSYGYTF
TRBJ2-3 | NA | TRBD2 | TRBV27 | TGTGCCAGCAGTCCTTTAGCGGGTAGCACAGATACGCAGTATTTT | CASSPLAGSTDTQYF
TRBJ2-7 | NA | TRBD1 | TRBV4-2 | TGTGCCAGCAGCCAAGAAGGAGTGGACAGGGGTGACCAGCAGTACTTC | CASSQEGVDRGDQQYF
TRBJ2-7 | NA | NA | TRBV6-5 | TGTGCCAGCAGTTACTGGGCGGGGAGCTCCTACGAGCAGTACTTC | CASSYWAGSSYEQYF
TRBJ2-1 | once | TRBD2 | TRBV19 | TGTGCCAGTAGCCCGGGACTAGCGGTCTACAATGAGCAGTTCTTC | CASSPGLAVYNEQFF
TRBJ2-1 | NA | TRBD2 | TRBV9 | TGTGCCAGCAGCGTAGGTAGCGGGACATACAATGAGCAGTTCTTC | CASSVGSGTYNEQFF